Described below is a single T cell receptor (beta chain) sequence and its context. No antigen is known for it. No quality values exist for individual bases; no much larger clone is one base distant. The same CDR3 also results from other DNA sequences found in this sample. The sample belongs to a study of shared clonotypes between healthy human individuals (dated by TCRdb to 2018 to 2020). The study in broad terms: A couple of women and a few men aged 18 to 49 years were included in the cohort. For each donor, CD4 naive and CD4 memory were each run on three plates, CD8 naive on two plates, and CD8 memory on one plate. The study deeply sequenced blood TCR repertoires of five healthy adults to estimate repertoire size and the extent of clonotype sharing between individuals. Libraries were prepared and TCR repertoires were sequenced by different laboratories using diverse techniques, in order to increase sequencing depth and limit assay-specific biases. Between about 0.9 and 10 billion PBMCs per donor were obtained by leukapheresis. General findings and caveats noted by the study authors: The small number of donors limited the genetic and exposure-history diversity represented. When four donors were compared, the shared fraction of clonotypes was around 5.1% for naive CD4, roughly 3.3% for naive CD8, roughly 2.3% for memory CD4, and around 0.4% for memory CD8. Clonotypes shared by all four sorted-subset donors showed higher generation probabilities than non-shared clonotypes. Naive subsets generally had larger estimated clonotype richness than memory subsets did. Rarefaction of sorted-subset datasets indicated incomplete sequencing despite the large sequencing depth. Sampling was restricted to blood, and TCR repertoires in tissue are likely to differ from TCR repertoires in blood. Based on pairwise subsampling, the degree of clonotype sharing among donors was expected to be affected by sequencing depth.

The donors were healthy, HIV-negative adults with no recently reported acute infections or vaccinations. Only Caucasian adults living in Nashville, Tennessee, USA were represented among the donors. CD4+ T cells were enriched by magnetic negative selection, after which naive cells were positively selected on CD45RA and the negative fraction was taken as the memory subset. Blood was collected by leukapheresis, and PBMCs were isolated by Ficoll-Histopaque density gradient centrifugation and then cryopreserved in liquid nitrogen vapor phase. Analytical flow cytometry was used to check the purity and quantity of each magnetically sorted T cell population. Each sorted fraction had its genomic DNA isolated and then quantified by UV absorbance on a Nanodrop 2000c. Using the deep immunoSEQ assay, multiplex PCR amplified TCR CDR3 regions from genomic DNA. Extracted genomic DNA from each cell subset was distributed evenly across all wells of several immunoSEQ 96-well plates, and each plate was treated as a replicate. Each replicate PCR for sorted subsets received about 180 ng genomic DNA, equal to about 29,000 T cell genomes. Purified libraries were measured with a Qubit 3.0 fluorometer, size-checked on a Bioanalyzer 2100, and measured again with the KAPA Library Quantification kit. A separate single-read 150-cycle Illumina NextSeq 550 flow cell was used to sequence each immunoSEQ 96-well plate. The published analysis was carried out like this. Because the immunoSEQ output included only junctional sequences and no quality scores, the filtering could not be the same as the filtering used for full-length reads. Sequences were annotated with PyIR, a Python wrapper for IgBLAST v1.9, using IMGT germline references to assign V/J genes and CDR3. Any read was removed if the V/J assignment was weak (E-value above 1e-6), the CDR3 was missing, or the read contained stop codons, out-of-frame junctions, or ambiguous translated residues. V3J clonotypes were defined by identical inferred V gene, J gene, and CDR3 amino acid sequence. Percentage overlap between repertoires was calculated by dividing the number of shared unique clonotypes by the size of the smaller repertoire. Richness of each repertoire was evaluated using RTK rarefaction, the Chao1 estimator, and Recon v2.1 estimates of unobserved clonotypes. Generation probabilities for all TCRbeta clonotypes obtained by the gDNA method from a handful of donors were computed using OLGA. TCRdb retrieved this table from immuneACCESS and kept in-frame rearrangements only. Not all clones are present; in checked studies, unresolved V genes account for under half, and no reason is known for the remainder. That table gives V, J and clone size, and the DNA gave D and trimming. Present in this sample are 2.5 million or so clones, roughly nine tenths of which were seen just once. Clones ranked in the top ten supply roughly 0.14% of the sample.

This TCR came from a man aged 18 to 29 in good health. The specimen sequenced was naive CD4+ T cells sorted from blood. Reading the label with the study, this specimen's cell subset or site is: CD45RA+ positively selected.

The nucleotides are TGCAGCGTTGAGGGCCGCTCCACAGATACGCAGTATTTT. It is translated as CSVEGRSTDTQYF. The chain employs TRBV29-1 and TRBJ2-3, with no reliable assignment of the D segment. The V end loses 3 bases and the J end loses 2 bases, and a stretch of 9 bases separates them. The germline V gene gives CDR1 as SQVTM and CDR2 as ANQGSEA. The CDR3 runs 13 amino acids, cysteine and phenylalanine included. Only the CDR3 part of the read is kept: 39 bases, read in frame from the first base.